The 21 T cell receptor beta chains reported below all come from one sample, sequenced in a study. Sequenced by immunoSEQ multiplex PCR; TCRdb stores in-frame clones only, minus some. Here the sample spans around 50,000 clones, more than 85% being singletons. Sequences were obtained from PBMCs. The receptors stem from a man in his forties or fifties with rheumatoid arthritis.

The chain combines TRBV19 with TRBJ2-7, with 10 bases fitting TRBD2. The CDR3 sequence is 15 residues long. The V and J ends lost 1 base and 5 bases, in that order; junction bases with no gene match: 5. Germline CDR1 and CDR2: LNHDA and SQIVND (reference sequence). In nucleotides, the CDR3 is TGTGCCAGTAGTATAGGGGCTAGCGGGGGTGACGAGCAGTACTTC. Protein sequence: CASSIGASGGDEQYF.

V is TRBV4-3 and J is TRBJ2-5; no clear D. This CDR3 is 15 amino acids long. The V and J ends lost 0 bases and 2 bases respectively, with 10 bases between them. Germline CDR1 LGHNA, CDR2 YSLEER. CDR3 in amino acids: CASSQDTTQQETQYF. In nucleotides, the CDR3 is TGCGCCAGCAGCCAAGATACAACGCAACAAGAGACCCAGTACTTC.

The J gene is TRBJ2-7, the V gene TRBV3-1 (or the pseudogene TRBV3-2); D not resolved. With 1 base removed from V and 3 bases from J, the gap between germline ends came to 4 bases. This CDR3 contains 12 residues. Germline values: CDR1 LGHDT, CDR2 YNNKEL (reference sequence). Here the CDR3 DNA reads TGTGCCAGCAGCCAAGCCGGCTACGAGCAGTACTTC. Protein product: CASSQAGYEQYF.

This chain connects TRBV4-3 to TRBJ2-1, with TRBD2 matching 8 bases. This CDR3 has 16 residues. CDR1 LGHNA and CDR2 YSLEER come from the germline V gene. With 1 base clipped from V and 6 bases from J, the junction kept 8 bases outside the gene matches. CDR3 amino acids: CASSQGGTRGLNEQFF. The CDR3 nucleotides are TGCGCCAGCAGCCAAGGGGGGACTAGAGGCCTCAATGAGCAGTTCTTC.

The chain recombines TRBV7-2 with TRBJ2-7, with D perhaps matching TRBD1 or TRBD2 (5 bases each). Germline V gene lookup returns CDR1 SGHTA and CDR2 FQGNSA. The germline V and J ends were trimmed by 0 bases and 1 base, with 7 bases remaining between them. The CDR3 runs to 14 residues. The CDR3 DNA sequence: TGTGCCAGCAGCTTAGCCAGGGAGTCCTACGAGCAGTACTTC. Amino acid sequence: CASSLARESYEQYF.

Here the CDR3 DNA reads TGTGCCAGCAGAGACAGGGGGCTGTTAGAGACCCAGTACTTC. Amino acid sequence: CASRDRGLLETQYF. The rearrangement joins TRBV25-1 to TRBJ2-5; the match to TRBD1 covers 10 bases. Germline assignment: CDR1 MGHDK and CDR2 SYGVNS. V lost 6 bases and J lost 4; bases outside the gene matches: 5. The CDR3 sequence is 14 residues long.

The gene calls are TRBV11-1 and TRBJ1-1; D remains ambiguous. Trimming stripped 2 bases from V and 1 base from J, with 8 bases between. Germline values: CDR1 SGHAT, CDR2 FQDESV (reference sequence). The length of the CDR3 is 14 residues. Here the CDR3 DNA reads TGTGCCAGCAGCTTAAGCGGACCGAACACTGAAGCTTTCTTT. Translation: CASSLSGPNTEAFF.

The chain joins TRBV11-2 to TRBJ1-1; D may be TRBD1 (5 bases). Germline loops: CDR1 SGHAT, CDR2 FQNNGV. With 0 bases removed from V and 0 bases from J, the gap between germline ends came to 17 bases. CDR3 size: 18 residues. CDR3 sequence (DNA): TGTGCCAGCAGCTTAGATCAGGGACGTATAGTGCTGAACACTGAAGCTTTCTTT. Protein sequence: CASSLDQGRIVLNTEAFF.

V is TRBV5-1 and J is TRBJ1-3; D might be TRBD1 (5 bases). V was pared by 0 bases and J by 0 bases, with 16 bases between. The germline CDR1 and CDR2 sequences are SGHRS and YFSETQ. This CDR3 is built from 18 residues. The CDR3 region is CASSLDRLPATSGNTIYF. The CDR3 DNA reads TGCGCCAGCAGCTTGGACAGGTTGCCCGCAACCTCTGGAAACACCATATATTTT.

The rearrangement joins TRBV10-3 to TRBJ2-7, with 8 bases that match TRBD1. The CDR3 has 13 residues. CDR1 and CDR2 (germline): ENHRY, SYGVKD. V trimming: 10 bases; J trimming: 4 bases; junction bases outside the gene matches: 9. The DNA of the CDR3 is TGTGCCACGTGGAACAGGGGGTGGTACGAGCAGTACTTC. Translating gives CATWNRGWYEQYF.

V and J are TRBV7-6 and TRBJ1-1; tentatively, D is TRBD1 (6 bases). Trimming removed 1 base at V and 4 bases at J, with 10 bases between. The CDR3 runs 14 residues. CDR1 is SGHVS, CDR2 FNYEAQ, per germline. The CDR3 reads CASSLEGVGTEAFF. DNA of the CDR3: TGTGCCAGCAGCTTAGAGGGGGTTGGCACTGAAGCTTTCTTT.

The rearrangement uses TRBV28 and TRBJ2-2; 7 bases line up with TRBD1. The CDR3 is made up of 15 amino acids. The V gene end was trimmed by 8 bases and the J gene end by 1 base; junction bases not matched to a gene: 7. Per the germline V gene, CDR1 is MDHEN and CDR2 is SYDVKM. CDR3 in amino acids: CASARGQRNTGELFF. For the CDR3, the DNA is TGTGCCAGCGCTCGGGGACAGAGGAACACCGGGGAGCTGTTTTTT.

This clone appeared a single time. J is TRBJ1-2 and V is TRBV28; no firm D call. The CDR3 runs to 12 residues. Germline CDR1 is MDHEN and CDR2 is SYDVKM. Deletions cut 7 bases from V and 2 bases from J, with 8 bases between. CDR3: CASTRNNYGYTF. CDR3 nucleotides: TGTGCCAGCACTCGAAACAACTATGGCTACACCTTC.

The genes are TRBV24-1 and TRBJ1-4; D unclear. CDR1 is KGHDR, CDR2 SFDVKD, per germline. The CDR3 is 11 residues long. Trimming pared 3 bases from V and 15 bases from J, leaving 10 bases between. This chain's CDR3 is CATSDGESLFF. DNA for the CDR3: TGTGCCACCAGTGATGGCGAAAGTTTGTTTTTT.

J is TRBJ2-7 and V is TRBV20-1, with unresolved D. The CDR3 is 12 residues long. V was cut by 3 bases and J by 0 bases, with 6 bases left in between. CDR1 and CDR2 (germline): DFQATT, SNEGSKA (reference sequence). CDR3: CSASSGSYEQYF. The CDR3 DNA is TGCAGTGCTAGTTCGGGCTCCTACGAGCAGTACTTC.

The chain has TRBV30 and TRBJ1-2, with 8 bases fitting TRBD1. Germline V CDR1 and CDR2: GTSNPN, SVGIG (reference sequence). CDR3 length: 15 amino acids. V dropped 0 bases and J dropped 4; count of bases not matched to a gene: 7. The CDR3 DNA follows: TGTGCCTGGAGTGTAGGGGACAGGAGCCTCTATGGCTACACCTTC. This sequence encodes CAWSVGDRSLYGYTF.

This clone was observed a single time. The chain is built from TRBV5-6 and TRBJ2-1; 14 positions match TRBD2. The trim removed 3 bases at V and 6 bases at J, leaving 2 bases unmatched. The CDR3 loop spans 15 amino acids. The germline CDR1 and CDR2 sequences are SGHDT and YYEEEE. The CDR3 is CASSWGLAGANEQFF. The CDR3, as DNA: TGTGCCAGCAGCTGGGGACTAGCGGGAGCCAATGAGCAGTTCTTC. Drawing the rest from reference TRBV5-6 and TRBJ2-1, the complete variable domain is DAGVTQSPTHLIKTRGQQVTLRCSPKSGHDTVSWYQQALGQGPQFIFQYYEEEERQRGNFPDRFSGHQFPNYSSELNVNALLLGDSALYLCASSWGLAGANEQFFGPGTRLTVL.

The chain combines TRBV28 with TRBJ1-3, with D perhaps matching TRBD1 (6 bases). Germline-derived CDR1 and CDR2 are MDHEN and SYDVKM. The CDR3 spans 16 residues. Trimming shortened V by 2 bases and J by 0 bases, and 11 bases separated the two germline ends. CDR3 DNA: TGTGCCAGCAGTTTAGACAGGTCCACCTCTGGAAACACCATATATTTT. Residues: CASSLDRSTSGNTIYF. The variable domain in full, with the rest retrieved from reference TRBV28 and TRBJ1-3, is DVKVTQSSRYLVKRTGEKVFLECVQDMDHENMFWYRQDPGLGLRLIYFSYDVKMKEKGDIPEGYSVSREKKERFSLILESASTNQTSMYLCASSLDRSTSGNTIYFGEGSWLTVV.

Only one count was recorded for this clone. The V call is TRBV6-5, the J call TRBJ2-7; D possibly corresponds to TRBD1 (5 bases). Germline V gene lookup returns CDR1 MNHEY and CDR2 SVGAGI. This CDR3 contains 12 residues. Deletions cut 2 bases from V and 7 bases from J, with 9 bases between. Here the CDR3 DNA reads TGTGCCAGCAGTTACAGGGCAGGGGAGCAGTACTTC. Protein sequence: CASSYRAGEQYF.

CDR3 DNA: TGTGCCAGCAGCTTAGGTGGACAGGAGAATCAGCCCCAGCATTTT. The encoded protein is CASSLGGQENQPQHF. V is TRBV7-9 and J is TRBJ1-5; 7 nucleotides line up with TRBD1. The germline V gene has CDR1 SEHNR and CDR2 FQNEAQ (reference sequence). The CDR3 loop spans 15 amino acids. Trimming took 1 base from V and 4 from J; bases not matched to a gene: 4.

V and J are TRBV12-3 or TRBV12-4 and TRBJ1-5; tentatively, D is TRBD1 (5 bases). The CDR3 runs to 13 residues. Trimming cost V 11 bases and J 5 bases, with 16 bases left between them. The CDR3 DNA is TGTGCCTCCCGCCGACAGTCCCATCAGCCCCAGCATTTT. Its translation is CASRRQSHQPQHF.